The T cell receptor (beta chain) described here comes from a study of blood T cell repertoires in COVID-19. About the study: There were acute and convalescent COVID-19 samples, and they came from the United States, Italy and Spain.

In the study's own analysis: The authors estimated nucleated cell counts from reference gene primer amplification. Some clones are missing from TCRdb's copy, which holds only in-frame ones; the method was immunoSEQ multiplex PCR. D and trimming come from the DNA, and the V and J calls and clone size come from that table. The table includes some 66,000 clones, about 94% detected once. This clone was detected only a few times. Input material: peripheral blood. The origin of this receptor is a man in his sixties or seventies with active COVID-19.

As DNA, the CDR3 is TGTGCCAGCAGCTTTGTTCGGGGGGCCACCGGGGAGCTGTTTTTT. Residues: CASSFVRGATGELFF. The chain carries TRBV7-2 and TRBJ2-2; D might be TRBD2 (7 bases). The CDR3 loop spans 15 amino acids. Germline V gene data show CDR1 as SGHTA and CDR2 as FQGNSA. The V end was cut by 3 bases, the J end by 4 bases, with 12 bases between.